Listed here is a single TCR beta chain. What it binds is not known. Oncomine TCR Beta short-read sequencing was applied to DNA from cultured CD4+ T cells. Using the QIAamp micro DNA kit, genomic DNA was extracted from the CD4+ T cells that had been cultured. From the PCR reads, TCRdb called clonotypes with MiXCR, one entry per CDR3 protein. The sample lists about 16,000 distinct CDR3 sequences; around 79% were seen once. Germline V gene sequence: CDR1 SEHNR, CDR2 FQNEAQ (reference sequence). This CDR3 comprises 15 residues. Trimming removed 3 bases from V and 1 base from J, with 12 bases in between. The source of the sample is a study of vaccination and CD4 T cells after COVID-19. Study-level information: Collection of post-COVID samples occurred a median roughly 92 days after diagnosis, spanning a range of 35 to 161. Study-wide results and limits: Relatively few convalescent patients were studied, without early post-infection timepoints.

The treatment: roughly 10-day PBMC culture with coronavirus spike peptide pools or control peptides (ViraFEST assay). The authors replaced half the medium with fresh IL-2 medium on days 3 and 7. This specimen consisted of CD4+ T cells from blood, cultured in vitro, obtained after SARS-CoV-2 vaccination. This receptor was obtained from a human donor who received a COVID-19 vaccine. The chain uses TRBV7-9 and TRBJ1-1; TRBD1 is a possible D gene (5 bases). CDR3 DNA sequence: TGTGCCAGCAGCTTCTCTGGGACCGCGAACACTGAAGCTTTCTTT. It specifies CASSFSGTANTEAFF.